Only a few counts were recorded for the clone carrying this T cell receptor beta chain. As yet, its antigen is unknown. This sample was included in a study of OX40 agonist ivuxolimab in advanced cancers. Study as a whole: Patients received ivuxolimab, an agonistic anti-OX40 (CD134) antibody. Study-wide results and caveats: Dosing at 0.1 to 3.0 mg/kg was accompanied by clonal expansion of CD4+ and CD8+ blood T cells by week 6. Low levels of normalized T-cell clonal expansion also appeared in some nonresponders.

Method: immunoSEQ multiplex PCR; TCRdb's copy keeps in-frame clones and lacks some. The sample yields more than 65,000 clones, about 80% seen once. The germline V and J ends were trimmed by 5 bases and 1 base, with 13 bases remaining between them. Germline CDR1 reads KGHSH; CDR2 reads LQKENI. The CDR3 sequence is 15 residues long. The cohort excluded patients with autoimmune disease history or systemic immunosuppression. The chain is built from TRBV18 and TRBJ2-3, with unresolved D. The sample was CD4+ or CD8+ T cells sorted from blood, taken in a trial of the OX40 agonist ivuxolimab. The receptor's source is an adult with an advanced solid tumor such as melanoma, head and neck, liver or kidney cancer. The CDR3 bases are TGTGCCAGCTCATATCTCCTGTTGGGCACAGATACGCAGTATTTT. Translating gives CASSYLLLGTDTQYF.